A selection of T cell receptor beta chains follows, all from one sample in a study of cytomegalovirus exposure and HLA in healthy donors. Sequencing was performed with immunoSEQ multiplex PCR; in TCRdb, only in-frame clones are kept and a portion is missing. The table includes 250,000 or so clones, 80% to 95% detected once. Input material: PBMCs. These receptors were obtained from a girl aged 2 to 10 in good health and CMV-seronegative. Each CDR3 is given with its conserved first and last residue. D genes are given only for firm matches. Where a row states a size, it is once, few, many or the class of an expanded clone; other rows omit it.

clone size | J gene | V gene | D gene | CDR3 protein | CDR3 DNA
NA | TRBJ2-1 | TRBV6-4 | NA | CASSGEFSLSYNEQFF | TGTGCCAGCAGTGGAGAATTTTCCCTCTCCTACAATGAGCAGTTCTTC
NA | TRBJ1-1 | TRBV5-1 | NA | CASTPQGGVSGNTEAFF | TGCGCCAGCACCCCCCAGGGCGGGGTCTCCGGGAACACTGAAGCTTTCTTT
NA | TRBJ1-1 | TRBV4-1 | NA | CASSQGWIGDTEAFF | TGCGCCAGCAGCCAAGGTTGGATCGGAGACACTGAAGCTTTCTTT
NA | TRBJ1-1 | TRBV7-6 | TRBD1 | CASSSQGVGAFF | TGTGCCAGCAGCTCTCAGGGGGTGGGTGCTTTCTTT
NA | TRBJ2-2 | TRBV27 | TRBD1 | CASTWTGNTGELFF | TGTGCCAGCACCTGGACAGGGAACACCGGGGAGCTGTTTTTT
NA | TRBJ2-7 | TRBV25-1 | NA | CASSSSTYEQYF | TGTGCCAGCAGTTCATCTACCTACGAGCAGTACTTC
NA | TRBJ1-1 | TRBV4-1 | NA | CASSPGRLNTEAFF | TGCGCCAGCAGCCCCGGCAGGCTCAACACTGAAGCTTTCTTT
NA | TRBJ2-3 | TRBV5-6 | TRBD1 | CASRPQGKPRYF | TGTGCCAGCAGACCACAGGGGAAGCCCAGGTATTTT
NA | TRBJ1-1 | TRBV7-6 | TRBD1 | CASSLGDRGTEAFF | TGTGCCAGCAGCTTAGGGGACAGGGGGACTGAAGCTTTCTTT
NA | TRBJ1-1 | TRBV7-9 | TRBD1 | CASSKIVTGAMNTEAFF | TGTGCCAGCAGCAAGATAGTTACAGGGGCGATGAACACTGAAGCTTTCTTT
NA | TRBJ1-1 | TRBV11-2 | NA | CASTLDGGIRTEAFF | TGTGCCAGCACCCTAGATGGAGGGATTAGGACTGAAGCTTTCTTT
NA | TRBJ1-2 | TRBV5-5 | TRBD1 | CASSWDRADYGYTF | TGTGCCAGCAGCTGGGACAGGGCGGACTATGGCTACACCTTC
NA | TRBJ2-5 | TRBV2 | TRBD2 | CASLDGTGGETQYF | TGTGCCAGCCTAGACGGAACCGGGGGGGAGACCCAGTACTTC
NA | TRBJ2-7 | TRBV5-1 | NA | CASSLGGPYEQYF | TGCGCCAGCAGCTTGGGTGGCCCCTACGAGCAGTACTTC
NA | TRBJ2-3 | TRBV7-3 | NA | CASSSNNEDTQYF | TGTGCCAGCAGCTCAAACAATGAAGATACGCAGTATTTT
NA | TRBJ1-1 | TRBV10-3 | TRBD1 | CATLGTGLMGTEAFF | TGTGCCACACTCGGGACAGGGCTTATGGGGACTGAAGCTTTCTTT
NA | TRBJ1-2 | TRBV10-3 | TRBD1 | CAISSSTGGDGYTF | TGTGCCATCAGTTCCTCGACAGGGGGCGACGGCTACACCTTC
NA | TRBJ1-1 | TRBV21-1 | NA | CASSKAYHRRRAFF | TGTGCCAGCAGCAAAGCCTACCACCGGAGACGAGCTTTCTTT
NA | TRBJ2-7 | TRBV14 | TRBD2 | CASSQEGWLGGYEQYF | TGTGCCAGCAGCCAAGAAGGGTGGCTCGGGGGGTACGAGCAGTACTTC
NA | TRBJ1-1 | TRBV19 | NA | CASWDPGHLNTEAFF | TGTGCCAGTTGGGATCCGGGACACCTGAACACTGAAGCTTTCTTT
NA | TRBJ1-1 | TRBV7-9 | NA | CASSSQLNTEAFF | TGTGCCAGCAGCTCACAGCTGAACACTGAAGCTTTCTTT
NA | TRBJ1-1 | TRBV5-1 | TRBD1 | CASSPGTDQAFF | TGCGCCAGCAGCCCTGGGACAGATCAAGCTTTCTTT
NA | TRBJ1-1 | TRBV6-5 | NA | CASSSFGGEAFF | TGTGCCAGCAGTTCCTTTGGCGGCGAAGCTTTCTTT
NA | TRBJ2-1 | TRBV6-1 | TRBD2 | CASSEYSGISHYNEQFF | TGTGCCAGCAGTGAATATAGCGGGATCTCGCATTACAATGAGCAGTTCTTC
NA | TRBJ2-3 | TRBV11-2 | TRBD1 | CASSLDVGVAGGWGTDTQYF | TGTGCCAGCAGCTTAGATGTTGGGGTGGCAGGGGGCTGGGGCACAGATACGCAGTATTTT
NA | TRBJ1-6 | TRBV10-3 | TRBD1 | CATQGTGNSPLHF | TGTGCCACGCAAGGGACAGGAAATTCACCCCTCCACTTT
once | TRBJ2-3 | TRBV6-1 | NA | CASSDRLDRHTDTQYF | TGTGCCAGCAGTGATCGTTTAGATAGACACACAGATACGCAGTATTTT
NA | TRBJ2-3 | TRBV2 | NA | CASWDMLDLNTQYF | TGTGCCAGCTGGGACATGCTGGATTTAAATACGCAGTATTTT
NA | TRBJ2-1 | TRBV29-1 | TRBD2 | CSVVRAGVSYNEQFF | TGCAGCGTTGTTAGAGCGGGAGTCTCCTACAATGAGCAGTTCTTC
NA | TRBJ2-3 | TRBV7-8 | TRBD2 | CASSYYSGRALSDTQYF | TGTGCCAGCAGTTATTATAGCGGGAGGGCCCTATCAGATACGCAGTATTTT
once | TRBJ1-6 | TRBV28 | TRBD1 | CASSPQGGTNNSPLHF | TGTGCCAGCAGTCCCCAGGGGGGTACTAATAATTCACCCCTCCACTTT
NA | TRBJ1-4 | TRBV4-1 | TRBD1 | CASSQNPGQPNEKLFF | TGCGCCAGCAGCCAGAACCCGGGACAGCCTAATGAAAAACTGTTTTTT
NA | TRBJ1-1 | TRBV7-9 | NA | CASSQWGAEAFF | TGTGCCAGCAGCCAATGGGGGGCTGAAGCTTTCTTT
NA | TRBJ1-1 | TRBV10-2 | NA | CASSESDRRRLNTEAFF | TGCGCCAGCAGTGAGTCTGATCGGCGGCGGCTGAACACTGAAGCTTTCTTT
NA | TRBJ2-3 | TRBV7-2 | TRBD2 | CASSYRTSSSSTDTQYF | TGTGCCAGCAGCTACCGGACTAGCAGCAGCAGCACAGATACGCAGTATTTT
NA | TRBJ2-3 | TRBV9 | NA | CASSGATDTQYF | TGTGCCAGCAGCGGAGCAACAGATACGCAGTATTTT
NA | TRBJ2-3 | TRBV10-1 | TRBD2 | CASSERLAGGDTQYF | TGCGCCAGCAGTGAGCGGCTAGCGGGGGGAGATACGCAGTATTTT
NA | TRBJ1-2 | TRBV5-5 | NA | CASSLGAGEDGYTF | TGTGCCAGCAGCTTGGGGGCAGGGGAAGATGGCTACACCTTC
NA | TRBJ2-7 | TRBV16 | TRBD1 | CASSQLVRTGGYEQYF | TGTGCCAGCAGCCAATTGGTACGGACAGGGGGCTACGAGCAGTACTTC
NA | TRBJ2-7 | TRBV30 | NA | CALLDRRSHEQYF | TGTGCTCTCCTCGACAGGCGATCGCACGAGCAGTACTTC
NA | TRBJ2-7 | TRBV5-6 | TRBD2 | CASSGSGSSYEQYF | TGTGCCAGCAGCGGTAGCGGGAGTTCATACGAGCAGTACTTC
NA | TRBJ2-3 | TRBV11-2 | TRBD2 | CASSTRLAGGRTDTQYF | TGTGCCAGCAGCACCAGACTAGCGGGGGGACGCACAGATACGCAGTATTTT
NA | TRBJ1-2 | TRBV19 | NA | CASSHPRGDYGYTF | TGTGCCAGTAGTCACCCGAGAGGCGACTATGGCTACACCTTC
NA | TRBJ1-6 | TRBV6-1 | NA | CASNLGGSSPLHF | TGTGCCAGCAACTTGGGAGGAAGTTCACCCCTCCACTTT
NA | TRBJ2-1 | TRBV30 | TRBD1 | CAWSVGTGSEQFF | TGTGCCTGGAGTGTAGGGACAGGTAGTGAGCAGTTCTTC
NA | TRBJ1-1 | TRBV27 | TRBD1 | CASSSGQAGHTEAFF | TGTGCCAGCAGTTCCGGACAGGCAGGGCACACTGAAGCTTTCTTT
NA | TRBJ2-7 | TRBV7-6 | NA | CASSRGQTGAYEQYF | TGTGCCAGCAGCAGAGGACAGACCGGGGCCTACGAGCAGTACTTC
NA | TRBJ1-2 | TRBV6-5 | NA | CASSYSGTYGYTF | TGTGCCAGCAGTTACTCCGGGACATATGGCTACACCTTC
NA | TRBJ2-3 | TRBV7-8 | NA | CASSLTVTSTDTQYF | TGTGCCAGCAGCTTGACAGTTACTAGCACAGATACGCAGTATTTT